A single sample is the source of the 17 T cell receptor beta chains below, sequenced in a study of cytomegalovirus exposure and HLA in healthy donors. The PCR ran on 60 Vbeta and 13 Jbeta primers. Clones were sequenced by immunoSEQ multiplex PCR, and TCRdb holds only the in-frame ones, with some missing. The sample includes over 90,000 clones, about three quarters seen only once; the top ten take roughly 3.5%. The sample was PBMCs. These receptors were obtained from a man in his forties in good health and CMV-seronegative.

The CDR3 DNA reads as TGTGCCAGCAGCAAAGAGCGGGGTGAGAACAGGGAGGTTACTGAAGCTTTCTTT. Amino acids: CASSKERGENREVTEAFF. The chain combines TRBV21-1 with TRBJ1-1. TRBV21-1 represents a pseudogene. The CDR3 length is 18 residues.

The V and J genes are TRBV5-1 and TRBJ2-5; 8 bases agree with TRBD1. The CDR3 extends over 14 amino acids. Germline-derived CDR1 and CDR2 are SGHRS and YFSETQ. The junction had 2 bases not matched to a gene; V was cut back by 0 bases and J by 4 bases. CDR3 amino acids: CASSLAGGRETQYF. DNA of the CDR3: TGCGCCAGCAGCTTGGCAGGGGGCAGAGAGACCCAGTACTTC.

This chain uses TRBV5-1 with TRBJ2-5, with D possibly TRBD2 on 5 matching bases. The germline CDR1 and CDR2 sequences are SGHRS and YFSETQ. The CDR3 has 13 amino acids. The ends were cut back, 2 bases at V and 5 bases at J, with 10 bases in the middle. In DNA, the CDR3 is TGCGCCAGCAGCTTAATTTCGGGGGAGACCCAGTACTTC. Amino acid sequence: CASSLISGETQYF.

CDR3 DNA sequence: TGTGCCAGCAGCGTCGGAGGATCCAACTACGAGCAGTACTTC. Translation gives CASSVGGSNYEQYF. V is TRBV6-1 and J is TRBJ2-7, with D maybe TRBD2 (5 bases). This CDR3 contains 14 residues. CDR1 is MNHNS, CDR2 SASEGT, per germline. V shed 6 bases and J shed 3 bases, with 15 bases lying between them.

The chain uses TRBV30 and TRBJ2-7, with D possibly matching TRBD2 (5 bases). Germline V gives CDR1 GTSNPN, CDR2 SVGIG (reference sequence). V lost 0 bases and J 7 bases, leaving 13 bases between the germline ends. The CDR3 loop spans 13 amino acids. The chain's CDR3 is CAWSVDWTEEQYF. The CDR3, as DNA: TGTGCCTGGAGTGTAGATTGGACTGAGGAGCAGTACTTC. Together with reference TRBV30 and TRBJ2-7, the CDR3 gives the full variable domain: SQTIHQWPATLVQPVGSPLSLECTVEGTSNPNLYWYRQAAGRGLQLLFYSVGIGQISSEVPQNLSASRPQDRQFILSSKKLLLSDSGFYLCAWSVDWTEEQYFGPGTRLTVT.

This chain uses TRBV2 with TRBJ1-4; D not certain. The germline V gene encodes CDR1 SNHLY and CDR2 FYNNEI. Trimming left V 7 bases short and J 6 bases short, with 9 bases between. The CDR3 is 12 amino acids. The CDR3 spells CASTGDDEKLFF. CDR3 nucleotide sequence: TGTGCCAGCACGGGTGACGATGAAAAACTGTTTTTT.

This clone was detected once. The CDR3 nucleotides read TGTGCCAGCAGTCGCGGTGAGCAAGAGACCCAGTACTTC. Translated, it gives CASSRGEQETQYF. This chain uses TRBV2 with TRBJ2-5; D is ambiguous. Trimming pared 5 bases from V and 2 bases from J, leaving 9 bases between. The CDR3 is 13 residues long. The germline V gene has CDR1 SNHLY and CDR2 FYNNEI.

The J gene is TRBJ2-5, the V gene TRBV15, with 7 bases aligning to TRBD1. With V trimmed by 0 bases and J by 7 bases, 5 bases remained unmatched. Germline values: CDR1 LNHNV, CDR2 YYDKDF (reference sequence). This CDR3 contains 14 residues. The DNA for the CDR3 is TGTGCCACCAGCAGAGATCAGGGGGTTCGGACCCAGTACTTC. Residues: CATSRDQGVRTQYF.

The chain joins TRBV7-2 to TRBJ2-2; D is unclear. The V gene lost 3 bases and the J gene lost 6 bases, with 8 bases spanning the gap. Germline lookup yields CDR1 SGHTA and CDR2 FQGNSA. The CDR3 has 13 amino acids. The CDR3 DNA follows: TGTGCCAGCAGCTTGGCAAATGCCGGGGAGCTGTTTTTT. Translating gives CASSLANAGELFF.

The chain joins TRBV11-2 to TRBJ2-7, with D hard to call. Germline V lookup: CDR1 SGHAT, CDR2 FQNNGV. Trimming removed 1 base at V and 2 bases at J, with 6 bases between. This CDR3 has 13 residues. Here the CDR3 reads CASSLGRAYEQYF. CDR3 DNA sequence: TGTGCCAGCAGCTTAGGTCGAGCCTACGAGCAGTACTTC.

V is TRBV5-1 and J is TRBJ1-1; 10 nucleotides line up with TRBD1. The CDR3 runs to 16 residues. Germline loops: CDR1 SGHRS, CDR2 YFSETQ. Trimming cost V 0 bases and J 6 bases; bases outside gene matches: 8. The DNA of the CDR3 is TGCGCCAGCAGCTTGGCCCGGGACAGGGGCGGCGCTGAAGCTTTCTTT. It specifies CASSLARDRGGAEAFF.

The chain uses TRBV5-1 and TRBJ2-1, with D possibly matching TRBD1 (6 bases). The V gene's germline CDR1 is SGHRS and CDR2 YFSETQ. The V end lost 6 bases, the J end lost 8 bases, and 24 bases lay between the germline ends. The CDR3 is 16 residues long. The DNA of the CDR3 is TGCGCCAGCAAGACGCTTCGGACAGCAGGAGTCGATGAGCAGTTCTTC. As protein: CASKTLRTAGVDEQFF.

The gene calls are TRBV6-5 and TRBJ1-3, with unresolved D. Germline V lookup: CDR1 MNHEY, CDR2 SVGAGI. This CDR3 is built from 14 residues. Trimming left V 6 bases short and J 0 bases short, with 9 bases between. The CDR3 DNA reads TGTGCCAGCAGATACGACACCTCTGGAAACACCATATATTTT. Amino acids: CASRYDTSGNTIYF.

The CDR3 DNA reads as TGTGCCAGCAGCTTGGGGACTAGCGCCCTAGAAAGCACAGATACGCAGTATTTT. Amino acids: CASSLGTSALESTDTQYF. This chain uses TRBV5-4 with TRBJ2-3, with 9 nucleotides matching TRBD2. The CDR3 sequence is 18 residues long. After removal of 0 bases from V and 0 bases from J, the junction contained 8 bases not matched to a gene. CDR1 and CDR2 (germline): SGHNT, YYREEE (reference sequence).

The V call is TRBV29-1, the J call TRBJ2-7; 10 positions match TRBD1. V lost 4 bases, J lost 2 bases, and 5 bases stayed unmatched. This CDR3 is 14 amino acids long. CDR1 and CDR2 from the germline V gene are SQVTM and ANQGSEA. This chain's CDR3 is CSVGGTGVPYEQYF. The CDR3 DNA follows: TGCAGCGTTGGAGGGACAGGGGTCCCCTACGAGCAGTACTTC.

V and J are TRBV7-7 and TRBJ1-1, with 7 nucleotides matching TRBD1. The V segment lost 1 base and the J segment 3 bases; nucleotides outside the gene matches: 11. This CDR3 has 17 residues. Per the germline V gene, CDR1 is SSHAT and CDR2 is FNYEAQ (reference sequence). The CDR3 loop is CASSLGRRRDSDTEAFF. The CDR3 DNA reads as TGTGCCAGCAGCTTAGGCCGGCGGAGGGACAGCGACACTGAAGCTTTCTTT.

In this sample, this clone turned up a few times. The chain recombines TRBV6-5 with TRBJ1-5; 7 nucleotides align to TRBD1. The V gene's germline CDR1 is MNHEY and CDR2 SVGAGI. There are 13 residues in the CDR3. The J segment lost 7 bases and the V segment lost 5 bases, leaving 5 bases of the junction unmatched. CDR3 loop: CASSGTVMQPQHF. CDR3 nucleotides: TGTGCCAGCAGTGGGACAGTGATGCAGCCCCAGCATTTT.